These T cell receptor beta chains were read from a single sample in a study of T cell responses to AZD1222 COVID-19 vaccine. Sequenced by immunoSEQ multiplex PCR; TCRdb stores in-frame clones only, minus some. The table lists some 250,000 clones, around 93% of them singletons. Sample: peripheral blood, taken 28 days after the second AZD1222 dose. The receptors here all came from an adult who received the AZD1222 COVID-19 vaccine. Each CDR3 is given with its conserved first and last residue. A D gene is named only where the DNA matches it firmly. Clone size is not always given. Where it is, it says once, few, many or a class for expanded clones.

>TRBJ2-7|TRBV18|few|NA
TGTGCCAGCTCACCCGGTTCCTTCAGCCCCGAGCAGTACTTC
CASSPGSFSPEQYF
>TRBJ1-1|TRBV5-1|NA|TRBD1
TGCGCCAGCAGCTTGCAACAGGGGGGAAACACTGAAGCTTTCTTT
CASSLQQGGNTEAFF
>TRBJ2-2|TRBV18|NA|TRBD2
TGTGCCAGCTCACCAATGGGACTAACTAACACCGGGGAGCTGTTTTTT
CASSPMGLTNTGELFF
>TRBJ2-2|TRBV28|NA|TRBD1
TGTGCCAGCTTTACAGGGGGTCTGTTCAGGACCGGGGAGCTGTTTTTT
CASFTGGLFRTGELFF
>TRBJ1-4|TRBV29-1|NA|NA
TGCAGCGCAGGGCGGGGAGAAAAACTGTTTTTT
CSAGRGEKLFF
>TRBJ1-2|TRBV7-2|NA|NA
TGTGCCAGCAGCCCCAACCGGGGGGGGCCCGGCTACACCTTC
CASSPNRGGPGYTF
>TRBJ2-7|TRBV7-9|NA|NA
TGTGCCAGCTCGGAGACAGACTACGAGCAGTACTTC
CASSETDYEQYF
>TRBJ2-3|TRBV24-1|NA|NA
TGTGCCACCAGTGTGAGTAGCGAGGGCACAGATACGCAGTATTTT
CATSVSSEGTDTQYF
>TRBJ2-7|TRBV18|NA|NA
TGTGCCAGCTCACCGCCCCGCGGGTCCTACGAGCAGTACTTC
CASSPPRGSYEQYF
>TRBJ1-1|TRBV15|NA|TRBD1
TGTGCCACCAGCGCCCAGGGGGGGGACACTGAAGCTTTCTTT
CATSAQGGDTEAFF
>TRBJ2-3|TRBV6-5|once|NA
TGTGCCAGCACCCCCAGGGGAGATACGCAGTATTTT
CASTPRGDTQYF
>TRBJ2-7|TRBV28|once|NA
TGTGCCAGCAGTTTATTTGGGCATGCCTACGAGCAGTACTTC
CASSLFGHAYEQYF
>TRBJ1-2|TRBV3-1/TRBV3-2|NA|NA
TGTGCCAGCAGCCAAGGGCCCTATGGCTACACCTTC
CASSQGPYGYTF
>TRBJ1-3|TRBV6-1|NA|NA
TGTGCCAGCAGTGAATGGGAAAACACCATATATTTT
CASSEWENTIYF
>TRBJ2-2|TRBV6-6|NA|NA
TGTGCCAGCAGTTACGCGAACACCGGGGAGCTGTTTTTT
CASSYANTGELFF
>TRBJ2-1|TRBV6-5|NA|TRBD2
TGTGCCAGCTTAACTAGCGGGAGTCGCAATGAGCAGTTCTTC
CASLTSGSRNEQFF
>TRBJ1-5|TRBV4-1|NA|NA
TGCGCCAGCAGCCAAGGACAGTTCAATCAGCCCCAGCATTTT
CASSQGQFNQPQHF
>TRBJ1-3|TRBV9|NA|NA
TGTGCCAGCAGCGTAGCCTCTGGGGGCTCTGGAAACACCATATATTTT
CASSVASGGSGNTIYF
>TRBJ2-5|TRBV12-1|NA|NA
TGTGCCAGATTCGGAGGGCCCCAGTACTTC
CARFGGPQYF
>TRBJ2-3|TRBV3-1/TRBV3-2|NA|TRBD2
TGTGCCAGCAGCGGGCGGGGGGGCACAGATACGCAGTATTTT
CASSGRGGTDTQYF
>TRBJ2-2|TRBV19|once|NA
TGTGCCAGTATTAACCGTAACACCGGGGAGCTGTTTTTT
CASINRNTGELFF
>TRBJ1-2|TRBV3-1/TRBV3-2|NA|NA
TGTGCCAGCAGCCAAGATGTTGGGTGGCTGGATGGCTACACCTTC
CASSQDVGWLDGYTF
>TRBJ2-1|TRBV19|NA|TRBD1
TGTGCCAGTAGTATCGGGACAGGCCTCTCCTACAATGAGCAGTTCTTC
CASSIGTGLSYNEQFF
>TRBJ2-1|TRBV6-2/TRBV6-3|NA|NA
TGTGCCAGCAGTTACTTTATATCGCAGTATCCGGGGAGAGATGAGCAGTTCTTC
CASSYFISQYPGRDEQFF
>TRBJ2-1|TRBV2|NA|TRBD1
TGTGCCAGCAGTTCTTCTAGGACAGGTCGCTATGAGCAGTTCTTC
CASSSSRTGRYEQFF